The clone carrying this TCR beta chain was counted many times. The antigen remains undetermined. The trim removed 5 bases at V and 2 bases at J, leaving 6 bases unmatched. Germline loops: CDR1 MNHNS, CDR2 SASEGT. The CDR3 runs 16 residues. RNA transcripts provided the source from which TCR beta CDR3 regions were amplified. During a first-round RT-PCR of the TCR CDR3, the HTBI primer set was used. TCRdb processed the multiplex PCR reads anew with MiXCR; each CDR3 protein has one entry. The top ten hold about a sixth of the sample, which has around 690,000 distinct CDR3 sequences, around 16% seen once. The data derive from a study of T cells in Graves' hyperthyroidism and ophthalmopathy. Turning to the study itself: Peripheral blood sampling occurred at initial diagnosis, before any treatment. Study-level points and caveats: Using 13 V-J features, a model discriminated ophthalmopathy from stable hyperthyroidism.

The receptor was derived from a man over 45 with Graves' hyperthyroidism. The J gene is TRBJ2-5, the V gene TRBV6-1; 12 bases align to TRBD2. The sequencing input was blood. CDR3 in amino acids: CASSFAGTSGQETQYF. CDR3 nucleotide sequence: TGTGCCAGCAGTTTTGCAGGGACTAGCGGGCAAGAGACCCAGTACTTC.